This is a list of T cell receptor beta chains from one sample in a study of T cell changes during pregnancy in multiple sclerosis. Generated by immunoSEQ multiplex PCR, the TCRdb table keeps only in-frame clones and is missing some. The table lists around 50,000 clones, roughly 89% of them singletons. The material sequenced was peripheral blood from another person, used as feeder cells. All receptors derive from a human donor whose cells served as feeder cells for cultures in a pregnancy study. Each CDR3 is given with its conserved first and last residue. Fields, in order: J gene, V gene, D gene, clone size, CDR3 protein, CDR3 DNA. The D gene is left open where the match is weak. Clone size is not always given. Where it is, it says once, few, many or a class for expanded clones.

>TRBJ2-1|TRBV15|NA|once
CATSRAGGDEQFF
TGTGCCACCAGCAGAGCAGGTGGGGATGAGCAGTTCTTC
>TRBJ2-3|TRBV5-6|NA|NA
CASSFDQGDTQYF
TGTGCCAGCAGCTTTGACCAAGGGGATACGCAGTATTTT
>TRBJ1-3|TRBV2|NA|NA
CASSVSGLNGNTIYF
TGTGCCAGCAGTGTGTCCGGGTTGAATGGAAACACCATATATTTT
>TRBJ2-7|TRBV30|TRBD2|NA
CAWSPLAGVSYEQYF
TGTGCCTGGAGTCCACTAGCGGGGGTCTCCTACGAGCAGTACTTC
>TRBJ1-3|TRBV5-5|TRBD1|few
CASSFRDRDIRNTIYF
TGTGCCAGCAGCTTCCGGGACAGAGACATAAGAAACACCATATATTTT
>TRBJ2-1|TRBV2|NA|NA
CASRDDRGEQFF
TGTGCCAGCAGGGACGATCGGGGTGAGCAGTTCTTC
>TRBJ2-4|TRBV7-8|NA|NA
CASSPYGSRPRWENIQYF
TGTGCCAGCAGCCCTTACGGGTCGCGCCCCCGGTGGGAAAACATTCAGTACTTC
>TRBJ1-1|TRBV29-1|NA|NA
CSVGANRDTEAFF
TGCAGCGTTGGGGCGAACCGGGACACTGAAGCTTTCTTT
>TRBJ2-1|TRBV6-5|NA|NA
CASSYGQEYNEQFF
TGTGCCAGCAGTTACGGCCAGGAATACAATGAGCAGTTCTTC
>TRBJ1-1|TRBV30|NA|NA
CAWSVGGNVWGKAFF
TGTGCCTGGAGTGTAGGGGGTAATGTTTGGGGGAAAGCTTTCTTT
>TRBJ1-1|TRBV4-2|NA|NA
CASSQDHRVTEAFF
TGTGCCAGCAGCCAAGATCACAGGGTAACTGAAGCTTTCTTT
>TRBJ2-5|TRBV5-1|NA|NA
CASSLGDYVQETQYF
TGCGCCAGCAGCTTGGGCGACTACGTCCAAGAGACCCAGTACTTC
>TRBJ2-7|TRBV7-2|NA|NA
CASSLGVAYEQYF
TGTGCCAGCAGCTTAGGGGTGGCCTACGAGCAGTACTTC
>TRBJ2-1|TRBV7-2|NA|NA
CASPLVGQFF
TGTGCCAGCCCCCTTGTGGGGCAGTTCTTC
>TRBJ2-2|TRBV5-1|TRBD2|medium-sized
CASSFSGRASGELFF
TGCGCCAGCAGCTTTAGCGGGAGGGCCTCCGGGGAGCTGTTTTTT
>TRBJ1-5|TRBV5-1|NA|NA
CASSLAGGNQPQHF
TGCGCCAGCAGCTTGGCCGGAGGTAATCAGCCCCAGCATTTT
>TRBJ1-2|TRBV5-4|TRBD1|NA
CASSLGATRDSDGYTF
TGTGCCAGCAGCTTGGGGGCGACGCGGGACAGCGATGGCTACACCTTC
>TRBJ1-3|TRBV6-6|NA|NA
CASTLSGVGNTIYF
TGTGCCAGCACATTATCCGGGGTTGGAAACACCATATATTTT
>TRBJ2-5|TRBV30|TRBD2|NA
CAWSAGGGETQYF
TGTGCCTGGAGCGCGGGGGGCGGCGAGACCCAGTACTTC
>TRBJ2-7|TRBV4-1|TRBD2|NA
CASSSTGTSGYEQYF
TGCGCCAGCAGCTCGACCGGGACTAGCGGCTACGAGCAGTACTTC
>TRBJ1-1|TRBV28|NA|NA
CASSPRTAPNTEAFF
TGTGCCAGCAGCCCCCGCACAGCTCCGAACACTGAAGCTTTCTTT
>TRBJ1-1|TRBV28|NA|NA
CASSTGSTEAFF
TGTGCCAGCAGTACAGGGTCTACTGAAGCTTTCTTT
>TRBJ2-7|TRBV5-6|NA|NA
CASSLGADASSYEQYF
TGTGCCAGCAGCTTAGGGGCGGACGCTAGCTCCTACGAGCAGTACTTC
>TRBJ1-5|TRBV6-5|NA|NA
CASGSPGPQHF
TGTGCCAGCGGGTCCCCCGGGCCCCAGCATTTT
>TRBJ1-1|TRBV18|NA|once
CASSLGRTNTEAFF
TGTGCCAGCTCACTGGGACGAACGAACACTGAAGCTTTCTTT
>TRBJ2-3|TRBV5-1|TRBD1|NA
CASQGQAPRDTQYF
TGCGCCAGTCAAGGACAGGCCCCAAGAGATACGCAGTATTTT
>TRBJ1-1|TRBV6-5|NA|NA
CASSYSQQGWTEAFF
TGTGCCAGCAGTTACTCTCAACAGGGATGGACTGAAGCTTTCTTT
>TRBJ2-5|TRBV5-4|TRBD2|NA
CASSPGGAEETQYF
TGTGCCAGCAGCCCCGGGGGGGCCGAAGAGACCCAGTACTTC
>TRBJ1-1|TRBV7-8|NA|NA
CASSLGQGLDTEAFF
TGTGCCAGCAGCTTAGGCCAGGGGCTCGACACTGAAGCTTTCTTT
>TRBJ2-7|TRBV9|NA|NA
CASSVHSRYSYEQYF
TGTGCCAGCAGCGTTCACTCCCGCTACTCCTACGAGCAGTACTTC
>TRBJ1-1|TRBV5-1|NA|NA
CASSLGPTDAEAFF
TGCGCCAGCAGCTTGGGTCCGACAGACGCTGAAGCTTTCTTT
>TRBJ2-7|TRBV28|NA|few
CASRPPGSLGYEQYF
TGTGCCAGCAGACCTCCCGGGAGTCTAGGATACGAGCAGTACTTC
>TRBJ2-5|TRBV7-3|TRBD1|NA
CASSPSGGQGETQYF
TGTGCCAGCAGCCCATCGGGGGGACAGGGAGAGACCCAGTACTTC
>TRBJ1-1|TRBV4-2|NA|few
CASSQAGRGAEAFF
TGTGCCAGCAGCCAAGCCGGGAGGGGCGCTGAAGCTTTCTTT
>TRBJ1-4|TRBV7-8|NA|NA
CASSQPGRSNEKLFF
TGTGCCAGCAGCCAACCGGGACGGAGTAATGAAAAACTGTTTTTT
>TRBJ2-7|TRBV11-2|NA|NA
CASSLQTAYEQYF
TGTGCCAGCAGCCTCCAGACAGCCTACGAGCAGTACTTC
>TRBJ1-6|TRBV4-2|NA|NA
CASSQESRVAYNSPLHF
TGTGCCAGCAGCCAAGAGAGCAGGGTAGCCTATAATTCACCCCTCCACTTT
>TRBJ2-3|TRBV7-9|NA|NA
CASRWTDPKLGTQYF
TGTGCCAGCCGCTGGACGGACCCAAAGTTGGGTACGCAGTATTTT
>TRBJ2-7|TRBV7-8|NA|NA
CASSTKPGYEQYF
TGTGCCAGCAGCACAAAACCCGGGTACGAGCAGTACTTC